The rows below give T cell receptor beta chains drawn from one sample of a study of cytomegalovirus exposure and HLA in healthy donors. Produced via immunoSEQ multiplex PCR; TCRdb's table is partial and in-frame only. Of more than 80,000 clones listed, roughly 80% were seen once; the top ten hold 1.5% to 2%. Sequencing input: PBMCs. The receptors here all came from a man aged 45 to 65 in good health and CMV-seronegative. Each CDR3 is given with its conserved first and last residue. A D gene is named only where the DNA matches it firmly.

D gene	J gene	V gene	CDR3 DNA	CDR3 protein
-	TRBJ2-2	TRBV5-4	TGTGCCAGCAGCTTGGATCTTACCGGGGAGCTGTTTTTT	CASSLDLTGELFF
-	TRBJ1-2	TRBV5-5	TGTGCCAGCAGCTTAACGCAGTATGGCTACACCTTC	CASSLTQYGYTF
TRBD1	TRBJ2-2	TRBV28	TGTGCCAGCCTACAGGGGGGCGGCACCGGGGAGCTGTTTTTT	CASLQGGGTGELFF
-	TRBJ1-1	TRBV11-3	TGTGCCAGCAGCTTGACAGAAACTCAAGCTTTCTTT	CASSLTETQAFF
-	TRBJ1-2	TRBV7-9	TGTGCCAGCACCTTCCGACAGAACTATGGCTACACCTTC	CASTFRQNYGYTF
-	TRBJ1-5	TRBV5-4	TGTGCCAGCAGCTTGGGGATTAGCGCCGATCAGCCCCAGCATTTT	CASSLGISADQPQHF
-	TRBJ2-3	TRBV5-1	TGCGCCAGCAGCTTGTACAGGGCGGCAGATACGCAGTATTTT	CASSLYRAADTQYF
-	TRBJ1-2	TRBV6-5	TGTGCCAGCAGCCCGAACGCGGATGGCTACACCTTC	CASSPNADGYTF
-	TRBJ2-5	TRBV5-1	TGCGCCAGCAGCGTCTTGAGAGCTAAACAAGAGACCCAGTACTTC	CASSVLRAKQETQYF
-	TRBJ1-2	TRBV6-1	TGTGCCAGCAGTGACAGCGGATATGGCTACACCTTC	CASSDSGYGYTF
-	TRBJ1-1	TRBV15	TGTGCCACCAGCAGAGCCTATATTATGAACACTGAAGCTTTCTTT	CATSRAYIMNTEAFF